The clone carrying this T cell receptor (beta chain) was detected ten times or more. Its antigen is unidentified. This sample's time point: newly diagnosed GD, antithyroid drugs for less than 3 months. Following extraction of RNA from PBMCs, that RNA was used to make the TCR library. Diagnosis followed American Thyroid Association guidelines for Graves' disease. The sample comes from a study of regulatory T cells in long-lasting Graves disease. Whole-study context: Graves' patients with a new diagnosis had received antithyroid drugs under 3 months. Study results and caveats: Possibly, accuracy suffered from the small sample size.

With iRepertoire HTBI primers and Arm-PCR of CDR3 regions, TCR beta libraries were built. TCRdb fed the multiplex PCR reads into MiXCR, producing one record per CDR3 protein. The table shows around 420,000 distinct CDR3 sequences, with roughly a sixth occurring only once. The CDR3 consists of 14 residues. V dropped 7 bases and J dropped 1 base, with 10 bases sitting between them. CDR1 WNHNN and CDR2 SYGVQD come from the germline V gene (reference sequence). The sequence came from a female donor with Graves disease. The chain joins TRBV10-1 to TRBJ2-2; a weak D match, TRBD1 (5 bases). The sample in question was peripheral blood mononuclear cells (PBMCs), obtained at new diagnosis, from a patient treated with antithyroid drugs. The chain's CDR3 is CASMQGLNTGELFF. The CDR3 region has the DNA TGCGCCAGCATGCAGGGTTTGAACACCGGGGAGCTGTTTTTT.